This TCR beta chain was sequenced for a study of T cell responses to AZD1222 COVID-19 vaccine. Germline V gene lookup returns CDR1 SQVTM and CDR2 ANQGSEA. The CDR3 runs 14 residues. Germline trimming cut 5 bases from V and 1 base from J; bases unmatched to any gene: 7. TCRdb's copy holds only in-frame clones and misses some; the assay was immunoSEQ multiplex PCR. The repertoire holds roughly 120,000 clones, with around nine tenths as singletons. The source was peripheral blood, collected 28 days after the second AZD1222 dose. This TCR came from an adult who received the AZD1222 COVID-19 vaccine. This chain links TRBV29-1 with TRBJ1-1, with 7 bases lining up with TRBD1. The CDR3 loop reads CSVSDRVGNTEAFF. CDR3 nucleotides: TGCAGCGTTTCCGACAGGGTAGGGAACACTGAAGCTTTCTTT.